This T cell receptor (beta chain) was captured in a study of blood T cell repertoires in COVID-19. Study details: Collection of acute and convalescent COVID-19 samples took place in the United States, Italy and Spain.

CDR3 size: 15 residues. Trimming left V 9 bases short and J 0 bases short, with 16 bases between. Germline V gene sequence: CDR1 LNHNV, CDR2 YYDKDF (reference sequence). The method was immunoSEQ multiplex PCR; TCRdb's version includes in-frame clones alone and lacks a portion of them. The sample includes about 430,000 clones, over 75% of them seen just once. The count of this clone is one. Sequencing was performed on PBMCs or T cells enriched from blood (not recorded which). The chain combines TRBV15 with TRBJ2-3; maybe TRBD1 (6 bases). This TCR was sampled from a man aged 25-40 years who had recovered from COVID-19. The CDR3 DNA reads TGTGCCACGACAGGAAACCAATATAGCACAGATACGCAGTATTTT. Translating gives CATTGNQYSTDTQYF.